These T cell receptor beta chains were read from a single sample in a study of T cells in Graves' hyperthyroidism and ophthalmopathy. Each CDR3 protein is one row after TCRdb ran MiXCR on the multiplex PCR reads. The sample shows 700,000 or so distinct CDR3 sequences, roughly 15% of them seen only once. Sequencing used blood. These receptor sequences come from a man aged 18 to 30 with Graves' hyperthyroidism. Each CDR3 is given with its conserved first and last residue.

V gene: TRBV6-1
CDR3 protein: CASSHRTSGNTGELFF

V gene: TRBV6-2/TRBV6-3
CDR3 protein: CASGRLGNTEAFF

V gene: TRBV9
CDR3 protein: CASSVTGEPTEAFF

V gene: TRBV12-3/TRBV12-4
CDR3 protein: CASSLPSGGETQYF

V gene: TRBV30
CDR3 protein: CAAKGLIYGYTF

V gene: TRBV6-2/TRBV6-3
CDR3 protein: CASKKLAANYNEQFF

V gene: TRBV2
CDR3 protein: CASSQQGGANTGELFF

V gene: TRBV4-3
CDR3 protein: CASSLSTQGSLEQYF

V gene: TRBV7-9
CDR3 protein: CASSLASSGSPDTQYF

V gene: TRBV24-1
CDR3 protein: CATSDPRGSGKGEQFF

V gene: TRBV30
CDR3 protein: CAWGTGTLFAFF

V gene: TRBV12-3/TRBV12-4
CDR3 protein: CASRAEGEYGYTF

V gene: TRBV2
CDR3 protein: CASGGGTRFTDTQYF

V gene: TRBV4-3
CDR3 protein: CASSQGGGSRVYNEQFF

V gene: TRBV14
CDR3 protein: CASSLRRTPGEKLFF

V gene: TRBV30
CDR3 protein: CAWRDEKLFF

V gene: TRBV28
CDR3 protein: CASSLFSGNEKLFF

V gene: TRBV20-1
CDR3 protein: CSAEGGEVDTQYF

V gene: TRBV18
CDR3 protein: CASSPFGSTQFF

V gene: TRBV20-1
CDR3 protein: CSARTSSTGELFF

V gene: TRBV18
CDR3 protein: CASSPTGPASRDTQYF

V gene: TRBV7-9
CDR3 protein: CASSLRTSGSGELFF

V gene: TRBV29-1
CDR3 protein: CSVGPGGQETQYF

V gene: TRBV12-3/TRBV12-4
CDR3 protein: CASSLRGEGVETQYF

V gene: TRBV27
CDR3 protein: CASSLFGKGGELFF

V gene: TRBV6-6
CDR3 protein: CASSYQGLAFTDTQYF

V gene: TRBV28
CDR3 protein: CASTISGANVLTF

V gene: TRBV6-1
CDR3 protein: CASRRQGDNQPQHF

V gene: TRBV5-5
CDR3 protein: CASSQRTSLGNTEAFF

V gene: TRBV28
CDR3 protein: CASTRLDTSTDTQYF

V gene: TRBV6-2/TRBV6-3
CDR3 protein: CASSGQTGGRTEAFF

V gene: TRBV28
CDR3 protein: CASSWGHTDVNF

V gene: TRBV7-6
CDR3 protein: CASSLTTLGTDTQYF

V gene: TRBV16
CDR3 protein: CASSHPNTGGNGYTF

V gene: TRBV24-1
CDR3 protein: CATSPVRGAYNEQFF

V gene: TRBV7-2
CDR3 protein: CASSLRDRQAAYNEQFF

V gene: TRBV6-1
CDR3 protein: CASSPGRSYEQYF

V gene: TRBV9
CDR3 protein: CASSAPGNYGYTF

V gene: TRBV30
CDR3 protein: CAWSLRTGTGSNQPQHF